The T cell receptor (beta chain) under discussion was sequenced for a study of patients and donors after allogeneic stem cell transplantation. TCRdb ran MiXCR on the RT-PCR reads and lists one entry per CDR3 protein. The top ten clones hold 5.5% to 6.5% of a sample with 920,000 or so distinct CDR3 sequences, approximately 18% of them seen once. CDR1 and CDR2 (germline): SGHAT, FQNNGV. This CDR3 is 14 amino acids long. V shed 1 base and J shed 8 bases, with 11 bases lying between them. This clonotype appeared a single time. The source of this sequence is a human donor who was either an allogeneic HSCT recipient or a stem cell or donor lymphocyte infusion donor (not recorded which). It is not recorded whose cells these are; they may come from a transplant donor. Sequencing used blood, either unsorted or a sorted T cell fraction (not recorded which). The chain links TRBV11-2 to TRBJ1-4, with D hard to call. CDR3 nucleotide sequence: TGTGCCAGCAGCTTAGTACAGAGAGAAGAAAAACTGTTTTTT. It codes for CASSLVQREEKLFF. Full variable domain (outside the CDR3, taken from reference TRBV11-2 and TRBJ1-4): EAGVAQSPRYKIIEKRQSVAFWCNPISGHATLYWYQQILGQGPKLLIQFQNNGVVDDSQLPKDRFSAERLKGVDSTLKIQPAKLEDSAVYLCASSLVQREEKLFFGSGTQLSVL.